This TCR beta chain came from a study of T cells in Graves' hyperthyroidism and ophthalmopathy. General study results and limits: Ophthalmopathy got predicted by the model a median about six months before its onset.

The TCR beta CDR3 regions underwent amplification using RNA transcripts as the source. The TCR CDR3 was amplified in a first-round RT-PCR using the HTBI primer set. TCRdb recomputed calls from the multiplex PCR reads with MiXCR, one row per CDR3 protein. This table has 300,000 to 450,000 distinct CDR3 sequences, around 25% appearing once. A remark on this clonotype: Its antigen remains unidentified.

CDR3 length: 13 residues. Trimming shortened V by 5 bases and J by 6 bases, and 13 bases separated the two germline ends. Germline loops: CDR1 MNHNS, CDR2 SASEGT. The TCR sequence derives from a man aged 50-59 years with Graves' hyperthyroidism. The chain is built from TRBV6-1 and TRBJ1-2, with D perhaps matching TRBD1 (5 bases). Input material: blood. CDR3 residues: CASSYSGTNGYTF. Written as DNA, the CDR3 is TGTGCCAGCAGTTATTCAGGGACTAATGGCTACACCTTC.